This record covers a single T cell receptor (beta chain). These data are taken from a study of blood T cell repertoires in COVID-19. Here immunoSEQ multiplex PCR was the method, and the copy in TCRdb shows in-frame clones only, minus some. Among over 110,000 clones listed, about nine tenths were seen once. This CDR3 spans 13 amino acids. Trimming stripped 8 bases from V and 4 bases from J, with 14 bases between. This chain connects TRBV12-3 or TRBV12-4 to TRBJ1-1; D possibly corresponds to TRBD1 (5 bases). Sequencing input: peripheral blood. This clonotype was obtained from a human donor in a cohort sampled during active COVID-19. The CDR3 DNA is TGTGCCAGCTGTCTGGGGGAGGGCACTGAAGCTTTCTTT. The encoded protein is CASCLGEGTEAFF.